The clone carrying this TCR beta chain occurred a few times. The antigen is not known. This sample is drawn from a study of tissue T cells after allogeneic stem cell transplantation. The length of the CDR3 is 15 residues. The germline V gene encodes CDR1 SGHVS and CDR2 FNYEAQ. V lost 4 bases to trimming and J lost 7 bases; unmatched junction nucleotides: 8. Assay used: immunoSEQ multiplex PCR; TCRdb lists only in-frame clones, some missing. The repertoire includes 9,500 to 10,000 clones, 65% to 70% of them detected once, and 26% sits in the top ten. Findings and limits, study-wide: Only a limited share of tissue TCRs appeared in blood or spleen.

The sample in question was tissue from the stomach, obtained at autopsy. The chain joins TRBV7-6 to TRBJ1-4; TRBD1 agrees at 8 bases. This clonotype was obtained from a male donor aged 60 or over with lung cancer. CDR3 amino acids: CASSSGGRGLEKLFF. CDR3 nucleotide sequence: TGTGCCAGCAGCTCGGGGGGCAGGGGGCTTGAAAAACTGTTTTTT. Full variable domain (outside the CDR3, taken from reference TRBV7-6 and TRBJ1-4): GAGVSQSPRYKVTKRGQDVALRCDPISGHVSLYWYRQALGQGPEFLTYFNYEAQQDKSGLPNDRFSAERPEGSISTLTIQRTEQRDSAMYRCASSSGGRGLEKLFFGSGTQLSVL.